Listed here is a single T cell receptor (beta chain). This clone was seen only a few times. Its recognized antigen is unknown. Base-call qualities are not available, and no considerably larger clone is one nucleotide away. This specimen comes from a study of T cells in tuberculosis (dated by TCRdb to between 2018 and 2020). For the wider study: The study combined CD1B tetramers and high-throughput TCR immunosequencing to characterize T cells specific for the mycobacterial lipid antigen glucose monomycolate (GMM). A South African clinical cohort compared IGRA-negative adolescents, IGRA-positive adolescents with latent tuberculosis and adults with active tuberculosis, ten per group. Active tuberculosis patient PBMC were archived before or within 7 days of starting standard anti-tuberculosis treatment.

Points the paper makes about the study in general: A classifier using the diverse GMM-specific repertoire reached roughly 89% accuracy (AUROC under 0.95), compared with 60% to 75% accuracy using GEM motif frequencies. Which clinical samples got chosen depended on the availability of cryopreserved specimens, and the active tuberculosis cases were adults, whereas the controls were adolescents. Active tuberculosis TCR-alpha repertoires showed smaller mean NN-distances to GMM-specific TCRs than IGRA-negative controls, suggesting clonal expansion of these TCRs. Shorter CDR3-alpha lengths in active tuberculosis patients partly drove the smaller NN-distances, and the TCR-beta difference was not statistically significant.

CDR1 is given as SNHLY and CDR2 as FYNNEI, both from the germline V gene. The CDR3, from cysteine to phenylalanine, totals 14 residues. The entry retains the CDR3 DNA only, 42 bases that are in frame from base 1. V gives up 4 bases and J gives up 0 bases, and the segment between their germline ends measures 10 bases. TCR libraries were generated with the immunoSEQ multiplex PCR assay, using TCR-beta and/or TCR-alpha/delta assays for each sample. The Illumina high-throughput platform was used to sequence the amplified TCR libraries. The authors processed their data as follows. Clustering and dimensionality reduction were performed using pairwise TCRdist distances among GMM-specific receptors from ex vivo sorted or in vitro expanded T cells. Each clinical repertoire was scored by mean NN-distance, the average TCRdist to the nearest 10% of tetramer-positive reference sequences. To compute GEM TCR motif frequency, the fraction of unique TCRs matching known GEM sequences by V/J usage and CDR3 length was calculated. Active tuberculosis was classified by linear discriminant analysis with leave-one-out cross-validation, implemented in scikit-learn. Drawn from immuneACCESS, this table holds only the in-frame rearrangements with V and J called that TCRdb kept. Clones are partly lost; checked studies trace under half to an unresolved V gene and leave the rest unexplained. For V, J and clone size, that table is used; D and trimming come from the DNA. This sample lists 25,000 to 35,000 clones; 90% to 95% were detected once. The ten largest clones take up approximately 6.8% of the sample.

This specimen's time point label, interpreted: new active TB diagnosis, blood taken before or within 7 days of starting treatment. The active tuberculosis patients were newly diagnosed, HIV-seronegative South African adults aged 18 years or older. Confirmation of active tuberculosis came from positive sputum smear microscopy and/or a positive M. tuberculosis culture. Unsorted cryopreserved PBMC were immunosequenced, covering on average around 94,000 T cells per clinical donor. The sequence was obtained from an adult with tuberculosis. The starting material was PBMCs, obtained at tuberculosis diagnosis. The rearranged chain carries TRBV2 and TRBJ2-7; TRBD2 is a weak D gene call, 5 bases matching. In nucleotides, the sequence is TGTGCCAGCAGTGGGGAGACATACTCCTACGAGCAGTACTTC. It specifies CASSGETYSYEQYF.